This T cell receptor beta chain was captured in a study of T cells in Graves' hyperthyroidism and ophthalmopathy. Uncontrolled infection, other autoimmune disease, pregnancy or lactation excluded patients. Based on clinical symptoms, serum thyroxine and TRAb, thyroid ultrasound and orbital computed tomography, diagnoses were reached. The PBMCs had their origin in more than 9.5 ml of fresh peripheral blood. As to this clonotype: The antigen is unknown.

Amplified TCR beta CDR3 regions came from RNA transcripts. A set of HTBI primers served as the primers for a first-round RT-PCR of the TCR CDR3. Each CDR3 protein is one row after TCRdb ran MiXCR on the multiplex PCR reads. Among about 52,000 distinct CDR3 sequences, approximately 52% were seen once, and the ten largest hold just over 9%. This CDR3 is built from 15 residues. Germline values: CDR1 MRHNA, CDR2 SNTAGT. Trimming took off 0 bases at V and 12 bases at J, with 18 bases between the two ends. Study-wide points: With a median lead of approximately 6.4 months before onset, the model predicted ophthalmopathy.

The sequence was obtained from a woman aged 50 to 60 with Graves' ophthalmopathy. The genes are TRBV6-4 and TRBJ2-1; no clear D. Sequenced material: blood. CDR3 sequence (DNA): TGTGCCAGCAGTGACTCGGGCACCGACGGAGATACGCAGTTCTTC. Translating it yields CASSDSGTDGDTQFF.